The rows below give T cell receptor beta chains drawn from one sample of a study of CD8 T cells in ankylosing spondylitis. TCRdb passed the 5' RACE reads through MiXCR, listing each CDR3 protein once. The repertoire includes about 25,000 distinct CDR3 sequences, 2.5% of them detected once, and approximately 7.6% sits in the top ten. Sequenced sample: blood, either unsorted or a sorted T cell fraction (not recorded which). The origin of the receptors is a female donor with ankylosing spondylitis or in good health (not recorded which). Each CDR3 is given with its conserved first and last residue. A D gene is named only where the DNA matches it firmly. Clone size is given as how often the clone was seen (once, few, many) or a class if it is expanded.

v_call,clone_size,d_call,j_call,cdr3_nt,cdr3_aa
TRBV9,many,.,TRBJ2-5,TGTGCCAGCAGCGGGCTTGGGGGAGATAAGACCCAGTACTTC,CASSGLGGDKTQYF
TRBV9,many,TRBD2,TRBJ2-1,TGTGCCAGCAGCGAGACTAGCGGTTACAATGAGCAGTTCTTC,CASSETSGYNEQFF
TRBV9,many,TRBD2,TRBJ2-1,TGTGCCAGCAGCCCCCAACTAGCGGGCCCGTACAATGAGCAGTTCTTC,CASSPQLAGPYNEQFF
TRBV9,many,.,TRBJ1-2,TGTGCCAGCAGCATAAGCCCCGGGGGTACCTATGGCTACACCTTC,CASSISPGGTYGYTF
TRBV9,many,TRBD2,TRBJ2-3,TGTGCCAGCAGCGTAGAACCGGGAGGTACAGATACGCAGTATTTT,CASSVEPGGTDTQYF
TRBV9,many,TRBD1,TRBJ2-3,TGTGCCAGCAGCGTAGGAGGGGGCCAGGCAGATACGCAGTATTTT,CASSVGGGQADTQYF
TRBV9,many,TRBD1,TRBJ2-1,TGTGCCAGCAGCATACAACCGGGACAGTCCAATGAGCAGTTCTTC,CASSIQPGQSNEQFF
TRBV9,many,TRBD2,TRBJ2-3,TGTGCCAGCAGCGCGACTAGCTCTGGTACGCAGTATTTT,CASSATSSGTQYF
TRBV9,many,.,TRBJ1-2,TGTGCCAGCAGCGTAGCTTCATGGGACTATGGCTACACCTTC,CASSVASWDYGYTF
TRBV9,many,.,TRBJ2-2,TGTGCCAGCAGCGCCAGAGAAACAGGAGGAGGCGGGGAGCTGTTTTTT,CASSARETGGGGELFF
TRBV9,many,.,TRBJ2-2,TGTGCCAGCAGGATGGACAGCTACACCGGGGAGCTGTTTTTT,CASRMDSYTGELFF
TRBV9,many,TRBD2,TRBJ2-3,TGTGCCAGCAATTTAGCGGGAGGCCCCTCCGATACGCAGTATTTT,CASNLAGGPSDTQYF
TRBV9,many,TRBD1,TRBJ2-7,TGTGCCAGCAGCGTAGGACTCCCGGGACAGGGGTCCTACGAGCAGTACTTC,CASSVGLPGQGSYEQYF
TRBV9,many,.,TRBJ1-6,TGTGCCAGCAGCCCCCTAGGGGGGGATTCACCCCTCCACTTT,CASSPLGGDSPLHF
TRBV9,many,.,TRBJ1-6,TGTGCCAGCAGCGCTGACTTCGCGAACAATAGGTCACCCCTCCACTTT,CASSADFANNRSPLHF